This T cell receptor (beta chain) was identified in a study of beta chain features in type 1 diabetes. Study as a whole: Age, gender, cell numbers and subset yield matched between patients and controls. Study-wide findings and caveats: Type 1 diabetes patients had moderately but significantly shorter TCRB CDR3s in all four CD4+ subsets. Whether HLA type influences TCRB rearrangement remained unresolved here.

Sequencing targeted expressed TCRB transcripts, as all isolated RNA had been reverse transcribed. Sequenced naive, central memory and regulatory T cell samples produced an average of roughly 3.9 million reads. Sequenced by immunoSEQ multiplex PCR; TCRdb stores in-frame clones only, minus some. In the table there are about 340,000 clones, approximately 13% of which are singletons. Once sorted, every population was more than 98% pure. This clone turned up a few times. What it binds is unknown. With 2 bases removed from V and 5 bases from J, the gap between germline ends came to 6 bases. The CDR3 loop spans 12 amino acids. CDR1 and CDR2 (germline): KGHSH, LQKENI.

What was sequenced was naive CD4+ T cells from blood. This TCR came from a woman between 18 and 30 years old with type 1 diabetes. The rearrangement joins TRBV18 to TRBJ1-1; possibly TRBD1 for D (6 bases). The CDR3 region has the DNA TGTGCCAGCTCACCAGACAGGACTGAAGCTTTCTTT. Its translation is CASSPDRTEAFF.